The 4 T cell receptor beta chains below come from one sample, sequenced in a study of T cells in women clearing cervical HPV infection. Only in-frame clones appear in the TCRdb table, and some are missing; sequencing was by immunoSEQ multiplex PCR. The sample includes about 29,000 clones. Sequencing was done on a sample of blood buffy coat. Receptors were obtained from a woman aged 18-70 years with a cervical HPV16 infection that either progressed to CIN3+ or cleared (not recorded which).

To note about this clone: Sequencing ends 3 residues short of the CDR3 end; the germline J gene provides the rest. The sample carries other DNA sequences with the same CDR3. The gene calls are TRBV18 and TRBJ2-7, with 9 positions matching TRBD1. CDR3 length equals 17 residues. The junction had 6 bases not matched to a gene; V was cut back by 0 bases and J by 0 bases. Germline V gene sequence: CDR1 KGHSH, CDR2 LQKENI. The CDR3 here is CASSPPGTGPSSYEQYF. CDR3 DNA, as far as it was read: TGTGCCAGCTCACCACCCGGGACAGGGCCAAGCTCCTACGAG.

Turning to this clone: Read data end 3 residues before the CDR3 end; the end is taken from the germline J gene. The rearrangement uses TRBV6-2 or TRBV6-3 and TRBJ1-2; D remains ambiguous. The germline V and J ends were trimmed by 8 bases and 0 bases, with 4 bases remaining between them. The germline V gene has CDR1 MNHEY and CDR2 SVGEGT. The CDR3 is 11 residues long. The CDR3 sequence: CASQTNYGYTF. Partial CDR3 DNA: TGTGCCAGCCAGACTAACTATGGC.

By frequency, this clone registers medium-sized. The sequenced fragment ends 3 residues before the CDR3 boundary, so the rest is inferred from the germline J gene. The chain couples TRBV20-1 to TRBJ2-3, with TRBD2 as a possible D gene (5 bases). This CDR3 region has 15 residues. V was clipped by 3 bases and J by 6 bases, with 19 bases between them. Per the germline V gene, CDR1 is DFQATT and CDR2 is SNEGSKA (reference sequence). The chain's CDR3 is CSARETISTGDTQYF. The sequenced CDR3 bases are TGCAGTGCTAGGGAGACTATCAGCACCGGGGATACG.

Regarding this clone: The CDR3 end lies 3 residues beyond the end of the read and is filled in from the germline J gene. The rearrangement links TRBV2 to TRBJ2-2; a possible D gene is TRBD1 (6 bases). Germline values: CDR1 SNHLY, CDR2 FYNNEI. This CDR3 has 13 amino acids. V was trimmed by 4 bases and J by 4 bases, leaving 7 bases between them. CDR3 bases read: TGTGCCAGCAGTGCCAGGGGCACCGGGGAG. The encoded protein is CASSARGTGE. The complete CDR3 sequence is CASSARGTGELFF.